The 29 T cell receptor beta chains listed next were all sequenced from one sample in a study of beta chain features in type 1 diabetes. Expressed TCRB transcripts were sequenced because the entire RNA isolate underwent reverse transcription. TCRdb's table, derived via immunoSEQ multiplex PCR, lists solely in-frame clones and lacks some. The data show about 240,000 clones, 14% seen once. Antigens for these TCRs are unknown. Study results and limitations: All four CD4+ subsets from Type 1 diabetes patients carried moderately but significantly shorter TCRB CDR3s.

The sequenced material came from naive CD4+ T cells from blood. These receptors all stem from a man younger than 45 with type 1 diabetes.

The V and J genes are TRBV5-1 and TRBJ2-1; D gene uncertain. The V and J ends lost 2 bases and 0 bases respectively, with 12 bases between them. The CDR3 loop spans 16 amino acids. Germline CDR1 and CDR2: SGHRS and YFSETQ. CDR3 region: CASSLGGASSYNEQFF. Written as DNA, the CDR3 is TGCGCCAGCAGCTTAGGTGGAGCTAGCTCCTACAATGAGCAGTTCTTC.

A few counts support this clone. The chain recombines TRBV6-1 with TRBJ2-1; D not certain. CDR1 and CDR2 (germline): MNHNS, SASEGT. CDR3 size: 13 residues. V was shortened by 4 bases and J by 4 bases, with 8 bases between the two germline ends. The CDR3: CASSATDYNEQFF. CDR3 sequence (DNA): TGTGCCAGCAGTGCGACTGATTACAATGAGCAGTTCTTC.

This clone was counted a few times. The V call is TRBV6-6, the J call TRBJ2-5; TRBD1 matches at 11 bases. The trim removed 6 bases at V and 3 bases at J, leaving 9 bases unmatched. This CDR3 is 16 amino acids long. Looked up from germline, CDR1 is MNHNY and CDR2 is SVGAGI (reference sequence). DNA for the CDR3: TGTGCCAGCAGGGGCACCGGGACAGGGGGTGAAGAGACCCAGTACTTC. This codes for CASRGTGTGGEETQYF.

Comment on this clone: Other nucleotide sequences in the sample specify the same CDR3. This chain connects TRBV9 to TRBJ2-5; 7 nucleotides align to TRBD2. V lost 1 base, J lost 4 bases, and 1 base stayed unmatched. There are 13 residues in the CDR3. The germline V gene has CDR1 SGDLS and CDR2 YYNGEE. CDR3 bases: TGTGCCAGCAGCGTACAGCGGGGAGAGACCCAGTACTTC. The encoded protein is CASSVQRGETQYF.

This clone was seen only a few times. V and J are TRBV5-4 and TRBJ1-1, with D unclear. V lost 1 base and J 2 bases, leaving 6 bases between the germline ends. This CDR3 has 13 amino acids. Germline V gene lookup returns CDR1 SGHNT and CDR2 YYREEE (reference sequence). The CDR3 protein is CASSLLANTEAFF. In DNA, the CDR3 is TGTGCCAGCAGCTTGTTGGCCAACACTGAAGCTTTCTTT.

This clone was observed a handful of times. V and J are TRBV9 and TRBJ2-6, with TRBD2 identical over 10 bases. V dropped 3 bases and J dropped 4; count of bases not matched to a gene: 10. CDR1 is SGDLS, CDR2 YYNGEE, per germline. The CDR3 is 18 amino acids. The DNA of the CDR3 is TGTGCCAGCAGCGACAGCGGGGGGGTTGCTCTGGGGGCCAACGTCCTGACTTTC. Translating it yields CASSDSGGVALGANVLTF.

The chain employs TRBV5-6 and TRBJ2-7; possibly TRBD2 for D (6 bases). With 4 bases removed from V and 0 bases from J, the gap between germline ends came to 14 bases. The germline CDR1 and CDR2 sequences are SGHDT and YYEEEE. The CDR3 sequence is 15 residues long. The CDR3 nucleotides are TGTGCCAGCAGCCCAAGGAGGGTATCCTCCTACGAGCAGTACTTC. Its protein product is CASSPRRVSSYEQYF. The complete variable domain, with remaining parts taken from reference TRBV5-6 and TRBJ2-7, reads DAGVTQSPTHLIKTRGQQVTLRCSPKSGHDTVSWYQQALGQGPQFIFQYYEEEERQRGNFPDRFSGHQFPNYSSELNVNALLLGDSALYLCASSPRRVSSYEQYFGPGTRLTVT.

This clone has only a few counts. The CDR3 DNA reads as TGTGCCTGGAGTGTAGGGAGGGGGGGACAGCCCCAGCATTTT. Amino acid sequence: CAWSVGRGGQPQHF. The V and J genes are TRBV30 and TRBJ1-5, with D possibly TRBD1 on 6 matching bases. V lost 0 bases and J lost 7, with 13 bases in between. Germline CDR1 and CDR2: GTSNPN and SVGIG (reference sequence). CDR3 length: 14 residues.

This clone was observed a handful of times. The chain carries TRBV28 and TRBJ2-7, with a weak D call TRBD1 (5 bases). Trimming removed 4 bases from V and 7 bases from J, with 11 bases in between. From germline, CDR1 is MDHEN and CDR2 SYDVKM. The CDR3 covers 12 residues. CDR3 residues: CASSSQGREQYF. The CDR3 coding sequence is TGTGCCAGCAGTTCGCAGGGAAGGGAGCAGTACTTC.

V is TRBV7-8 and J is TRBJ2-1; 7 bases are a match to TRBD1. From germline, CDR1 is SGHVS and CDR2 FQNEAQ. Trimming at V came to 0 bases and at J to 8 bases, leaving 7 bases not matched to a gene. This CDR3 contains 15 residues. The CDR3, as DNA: TGTGCCAGCAGCTTAGCGTTAACAGGACAGGATGAGCAGTTCTTC. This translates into CASSLALTGQDEQFF.

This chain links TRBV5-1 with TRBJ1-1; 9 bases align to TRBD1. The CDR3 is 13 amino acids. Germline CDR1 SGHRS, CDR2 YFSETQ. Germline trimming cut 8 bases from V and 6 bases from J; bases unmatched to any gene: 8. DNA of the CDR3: TGCGCCAGTCATATACAGGGGGCGGCTGAAGCTTTCTTT. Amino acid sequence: CASHIQGAAEAFF.

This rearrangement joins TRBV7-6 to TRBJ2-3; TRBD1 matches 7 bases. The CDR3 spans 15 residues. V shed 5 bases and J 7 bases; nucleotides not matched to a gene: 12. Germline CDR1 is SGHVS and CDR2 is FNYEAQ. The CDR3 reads CASSPFQGVHNTQYF. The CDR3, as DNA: TGTGCCAGCAGCCCCTTTCAGGGGGTGCATAATACGCAGTATTTT.

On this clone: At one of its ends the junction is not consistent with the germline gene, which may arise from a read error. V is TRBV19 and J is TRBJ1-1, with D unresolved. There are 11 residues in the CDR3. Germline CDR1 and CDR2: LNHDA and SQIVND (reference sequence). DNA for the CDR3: TGTGCCAGTAGTAGCAGCACTAAAGCTTTCTTT. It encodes CASSSSTKAFF.

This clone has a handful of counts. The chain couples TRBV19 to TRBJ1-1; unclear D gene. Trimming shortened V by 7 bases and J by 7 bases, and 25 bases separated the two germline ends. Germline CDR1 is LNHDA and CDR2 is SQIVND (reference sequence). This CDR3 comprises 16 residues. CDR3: CASTPVSRAEGVEAFF. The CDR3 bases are TGTGCCAGTACCCCGGTAAGCCGGGCCGAGGGTGTTGAAGCTTTCTTT.

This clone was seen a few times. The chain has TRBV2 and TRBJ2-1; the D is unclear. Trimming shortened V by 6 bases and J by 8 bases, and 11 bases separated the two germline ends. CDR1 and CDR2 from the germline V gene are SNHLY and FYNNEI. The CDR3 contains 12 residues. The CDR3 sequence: CASSGQRDEQFF. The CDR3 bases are TGTGCCAGCAGCGGTCAACGCGATGAGCAGTTCTTC.

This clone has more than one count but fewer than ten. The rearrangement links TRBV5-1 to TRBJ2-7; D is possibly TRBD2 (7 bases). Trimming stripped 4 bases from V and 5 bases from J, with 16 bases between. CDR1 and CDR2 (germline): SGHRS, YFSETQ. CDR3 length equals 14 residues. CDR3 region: CASSLRGAFHEQYF. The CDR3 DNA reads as TGCGCCAGCAGCCTCCGGGGGGCCTTCCACGAGCAGTACTTC.

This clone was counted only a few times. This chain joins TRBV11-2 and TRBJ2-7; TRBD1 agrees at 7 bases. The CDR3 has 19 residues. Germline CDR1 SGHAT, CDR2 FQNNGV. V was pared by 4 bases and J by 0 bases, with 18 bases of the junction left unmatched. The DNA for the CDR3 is TGTGCCAGCAGCTCAGCCAGGGACAGCAATACAATCTACTCCTACGAGCAGTACTTC. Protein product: CASSSARDSNTIYSYEQYF.

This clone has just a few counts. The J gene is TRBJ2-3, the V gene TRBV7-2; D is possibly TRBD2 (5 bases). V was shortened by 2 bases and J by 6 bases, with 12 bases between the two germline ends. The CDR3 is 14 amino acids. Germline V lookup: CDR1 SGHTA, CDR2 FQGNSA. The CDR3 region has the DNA TGTGCCAGCAGCTTAAGTGCTAGCAAGGATACGCAGTATTTT. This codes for CASSLSASKDTQYF.

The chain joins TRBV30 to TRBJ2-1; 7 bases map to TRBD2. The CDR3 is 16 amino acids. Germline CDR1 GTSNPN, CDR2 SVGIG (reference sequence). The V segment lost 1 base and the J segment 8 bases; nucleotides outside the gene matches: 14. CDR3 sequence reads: CAWSGPPWRELHEQFF. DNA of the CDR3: TGTGCCTGGAGTGGCCCCCCCTGGCGGGAGCTCCATGAGCAGTTCTTC.

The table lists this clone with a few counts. CDR3 coding DNA: TGTGCCAGCAGCTTTTCGGGAAATCAGCCCCAGCATTTT. Translated: CASSFSGNQPQHF. V gene TRBV11-2 combines with J gene TRBJ1-5; D not certain. The CDR3 length is 13 residues. CDR1 and CDR2 from the germline V gene are SGHAT and FQNNGV. The V gene lost 3 bases and the J gene lost 4 bases, with 7 bases spanning the gap.

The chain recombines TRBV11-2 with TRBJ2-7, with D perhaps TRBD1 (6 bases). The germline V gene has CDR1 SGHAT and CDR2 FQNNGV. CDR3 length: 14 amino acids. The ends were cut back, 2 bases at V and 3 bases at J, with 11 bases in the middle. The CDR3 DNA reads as TGTGCCAGCAGCTTAACAGGGAGAGACTACGAGCAGTACTTC. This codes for CASSLTGRDYEQYF.

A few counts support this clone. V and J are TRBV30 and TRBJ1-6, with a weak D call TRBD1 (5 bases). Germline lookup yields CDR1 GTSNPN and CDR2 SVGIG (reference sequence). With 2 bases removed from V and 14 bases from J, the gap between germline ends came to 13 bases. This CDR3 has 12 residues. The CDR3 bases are TGTGCCTGGAGTTCGCTAAGGGGAACCCTCCACTTT. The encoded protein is CAWSSLRGTLHF. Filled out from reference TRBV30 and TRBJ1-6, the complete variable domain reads SQTIHQWPATLVQPVGSPLSLECTVEGTSNPNLYWYRQAAGRGLQLLFYSVGIGQISSEVPQNLSASRPQDRQFILSSKKLLLSDSGFYLCAWSSLRGTLHFGNGTRLTVT.

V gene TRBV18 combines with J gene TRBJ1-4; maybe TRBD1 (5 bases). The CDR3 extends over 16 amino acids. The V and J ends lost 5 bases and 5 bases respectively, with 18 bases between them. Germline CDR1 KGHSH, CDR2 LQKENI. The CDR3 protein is CASSYGGTVGNEKLFF. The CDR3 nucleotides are TGTGCCAGCTCATACGGAGGGACGGTTGGCAATGAAAAACTGTTTTTT.

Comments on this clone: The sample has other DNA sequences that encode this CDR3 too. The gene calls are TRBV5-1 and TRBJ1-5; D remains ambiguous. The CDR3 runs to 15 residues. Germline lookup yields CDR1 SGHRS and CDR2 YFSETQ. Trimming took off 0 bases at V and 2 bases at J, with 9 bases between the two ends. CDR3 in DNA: TGCGCCAGCAGCTTGGCCGGGGTAGGCAATCAGCCCCAGCATTTT. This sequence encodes CASSLAGVGNQPQHF.

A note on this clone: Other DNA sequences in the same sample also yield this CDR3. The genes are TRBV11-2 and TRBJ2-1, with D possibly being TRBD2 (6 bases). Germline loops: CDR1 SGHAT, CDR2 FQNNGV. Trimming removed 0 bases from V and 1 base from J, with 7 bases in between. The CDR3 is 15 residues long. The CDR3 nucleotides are TGTGCCAGCAGCTTAGACCGGGGGTCCTACAATGAGCAGTTCTTC. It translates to CASSLDRGSYNEQFF.

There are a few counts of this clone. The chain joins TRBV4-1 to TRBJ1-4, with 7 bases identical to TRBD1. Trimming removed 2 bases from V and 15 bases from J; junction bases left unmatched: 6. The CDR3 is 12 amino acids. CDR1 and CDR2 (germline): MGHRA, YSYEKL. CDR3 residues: CASSQFGDRVFF. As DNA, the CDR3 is TGCGCCAGCAGCCAATTCGGGGACAGAGTGTTTTTT.

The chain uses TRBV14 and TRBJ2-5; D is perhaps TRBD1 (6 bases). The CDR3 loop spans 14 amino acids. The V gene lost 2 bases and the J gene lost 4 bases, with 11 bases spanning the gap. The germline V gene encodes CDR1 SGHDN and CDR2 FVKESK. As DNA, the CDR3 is TGTGCCAGCAGCCAAACAGGGTGGCGAGAGACCCAGTACTTC. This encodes CASSQTGWRETQYF.

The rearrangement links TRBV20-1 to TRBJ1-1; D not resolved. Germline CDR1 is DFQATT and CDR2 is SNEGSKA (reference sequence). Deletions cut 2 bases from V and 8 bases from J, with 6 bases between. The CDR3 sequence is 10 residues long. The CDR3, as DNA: TGCAGTGCTAGATTGGAGGAAGCTTTCTTT. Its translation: CSARLEEAFF.

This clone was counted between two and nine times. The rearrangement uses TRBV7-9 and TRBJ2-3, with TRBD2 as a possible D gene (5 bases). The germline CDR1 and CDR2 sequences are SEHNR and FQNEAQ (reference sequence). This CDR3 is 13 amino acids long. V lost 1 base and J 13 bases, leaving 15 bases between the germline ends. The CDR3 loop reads CASSLERIGWKYF. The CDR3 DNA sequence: TGTGCCAGCAGCTTAGAGCGGATCGGATGGAAGTATTTT.